The clone carrying this TCR beta chain was counted between two and nine times. What it binds is unknown. The sample belongs to a study of tumor-infiltrating lymphocytes in primary liver carcinoma. Study information: Yields of productive TCRbeta reads ranged from roughly 3.65 to 7.13 million per sample and were similar across tissue types.

With a constant-region primer, TCR beta cDNA was made from 450 to 550 ng of total RNA. What produced the TCR beta libraries was three nested multiplex PCR rounds using slightly modified ARM-PCR. PCR rounds one and two used TRBV1-TRBV30 forward primers with a C-beta reverse primer for 10 cycles each. TCRdb ran MiXCR on the multiplex PCR reads and lists one entry per CDR3 protein. This sample has about 330,000 distinct CDR3 sequences; almost 65% occur once, and the top ten carry about 6.1%. Both blood RNA, taken from unsorted whole blood, and germline DNA were extracted. This CDR3 has 15 amino acids. V gave up 6 bases and J gave up 4 bases, with 19 bases separating them. The germline CDR1 and CDR2 sequences are SGHDT and YYEEEE. Study-wide results and limits: Less overlap was seen in tumor-adjacent and tumor-blood pairs than in tumor region pairs.

The J gene is TRBJ2-5, the V gene TRBV5-6; perhaps TRBD2 as D (6 bases). Specimen: peripheral blood. The receptor's source is a man aged 35-49 years with primary liver carcinoma and hepatitis B virus infection. CDR3 region: CASTWIAVPGETQYF. As DNA, the CDR3 is TGTGCCAGCACCTGGATAGCGGTGCCAGGAGAGACCCAGTACTTC. The whole variable domain, filled in from reference TRBV5-6 and TRBJ2-5, reads DAGVTQSPTHLIKTRGQQVTLRCSPKSGHDTVSWYQQALGQGPQFIFQYYEEEERQRGNFPDRFSGHQFPNYSSELNVNALLLGDSALYLCASTWIAVPGETQYFGPGTRLLVL.